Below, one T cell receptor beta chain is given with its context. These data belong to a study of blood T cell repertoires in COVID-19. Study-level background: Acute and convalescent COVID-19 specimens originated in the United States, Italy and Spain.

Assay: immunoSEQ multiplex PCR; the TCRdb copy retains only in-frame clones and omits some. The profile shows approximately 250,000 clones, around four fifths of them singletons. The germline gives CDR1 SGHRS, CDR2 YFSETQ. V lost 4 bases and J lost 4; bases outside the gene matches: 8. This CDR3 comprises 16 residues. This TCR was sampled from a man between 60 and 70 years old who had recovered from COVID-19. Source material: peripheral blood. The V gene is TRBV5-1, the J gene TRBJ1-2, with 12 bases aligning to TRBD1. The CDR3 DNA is TGCGCCAGCAGCGGATCCGGGACAGGGGGCATCTATGGCTACACCTTC. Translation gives CASSGSGTGGIYGYTF.